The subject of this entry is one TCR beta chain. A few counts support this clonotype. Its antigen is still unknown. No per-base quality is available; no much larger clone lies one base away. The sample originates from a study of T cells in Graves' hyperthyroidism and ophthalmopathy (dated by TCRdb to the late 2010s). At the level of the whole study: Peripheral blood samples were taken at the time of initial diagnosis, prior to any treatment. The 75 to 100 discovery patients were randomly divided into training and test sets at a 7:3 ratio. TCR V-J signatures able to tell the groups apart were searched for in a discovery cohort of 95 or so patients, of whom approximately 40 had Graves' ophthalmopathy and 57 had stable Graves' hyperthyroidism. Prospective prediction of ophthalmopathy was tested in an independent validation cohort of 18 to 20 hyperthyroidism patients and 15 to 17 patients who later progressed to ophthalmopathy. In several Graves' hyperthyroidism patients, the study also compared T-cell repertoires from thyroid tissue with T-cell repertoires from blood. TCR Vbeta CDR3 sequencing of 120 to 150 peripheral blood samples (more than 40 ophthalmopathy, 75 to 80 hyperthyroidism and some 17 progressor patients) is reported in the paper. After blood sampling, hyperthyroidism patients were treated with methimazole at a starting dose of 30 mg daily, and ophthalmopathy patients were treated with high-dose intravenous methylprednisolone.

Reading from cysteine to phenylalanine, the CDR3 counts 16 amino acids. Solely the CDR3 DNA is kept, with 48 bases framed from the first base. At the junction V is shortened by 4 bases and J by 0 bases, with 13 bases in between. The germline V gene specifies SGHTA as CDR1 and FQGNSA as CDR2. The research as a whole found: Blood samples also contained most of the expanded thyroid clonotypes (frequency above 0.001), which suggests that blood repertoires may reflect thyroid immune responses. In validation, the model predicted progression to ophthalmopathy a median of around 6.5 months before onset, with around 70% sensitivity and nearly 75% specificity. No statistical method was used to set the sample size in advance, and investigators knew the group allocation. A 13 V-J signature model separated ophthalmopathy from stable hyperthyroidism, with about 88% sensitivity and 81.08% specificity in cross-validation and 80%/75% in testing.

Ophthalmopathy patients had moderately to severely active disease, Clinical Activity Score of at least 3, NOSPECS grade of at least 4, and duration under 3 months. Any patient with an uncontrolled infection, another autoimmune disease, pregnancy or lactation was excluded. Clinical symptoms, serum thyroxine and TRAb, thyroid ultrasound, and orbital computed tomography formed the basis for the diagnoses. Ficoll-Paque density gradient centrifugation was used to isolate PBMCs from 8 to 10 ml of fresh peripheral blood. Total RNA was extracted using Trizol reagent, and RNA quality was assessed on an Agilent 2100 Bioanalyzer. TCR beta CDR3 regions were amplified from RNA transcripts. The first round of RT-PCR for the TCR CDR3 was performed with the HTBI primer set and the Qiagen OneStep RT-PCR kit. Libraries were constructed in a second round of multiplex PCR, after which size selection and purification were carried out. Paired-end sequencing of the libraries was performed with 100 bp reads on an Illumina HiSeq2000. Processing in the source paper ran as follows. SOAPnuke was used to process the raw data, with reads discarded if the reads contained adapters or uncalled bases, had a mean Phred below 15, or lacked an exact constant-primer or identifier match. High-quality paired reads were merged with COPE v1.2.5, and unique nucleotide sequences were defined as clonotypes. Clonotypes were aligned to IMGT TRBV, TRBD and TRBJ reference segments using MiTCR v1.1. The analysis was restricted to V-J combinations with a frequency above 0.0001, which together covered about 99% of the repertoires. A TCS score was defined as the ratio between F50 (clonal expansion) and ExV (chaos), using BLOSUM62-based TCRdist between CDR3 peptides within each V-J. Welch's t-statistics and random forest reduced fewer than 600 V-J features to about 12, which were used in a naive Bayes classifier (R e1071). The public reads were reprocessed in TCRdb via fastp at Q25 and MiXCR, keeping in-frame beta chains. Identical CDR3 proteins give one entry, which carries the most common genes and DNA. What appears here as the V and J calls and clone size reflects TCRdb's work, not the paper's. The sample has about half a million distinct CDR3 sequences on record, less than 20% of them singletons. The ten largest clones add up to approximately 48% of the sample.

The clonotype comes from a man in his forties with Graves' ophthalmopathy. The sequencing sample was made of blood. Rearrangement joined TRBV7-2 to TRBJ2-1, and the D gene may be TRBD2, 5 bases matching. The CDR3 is CASSSRASTSYNEQFF. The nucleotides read TGTGCCAGCAGCTCGAGGGCTAGCACCTCCTACAATGAGCAGTTCTTC.